This is a list of T cell receptor beta chains from one sample in a study of blood T cell repertoires in COVID-19. Method: immunoSEQ multiplex PCR; TCRdb's copy keeps in-frame clones and lacks some. Of about 150,000 clones detected, around 81% appear once; the ten largest clones hold approximately 11%. Input material: peripheral blood. The receptor set was obtained from a man between 70 and 80 years old with active or convalescent COVID-19. Each CDR3 is given with its conserved first and last residue. The D gene is left open where the match is weak. Clone sizes are given selectively: once, few, many, or a class where the clone is expanded.

D	V	size	J	CDR3	DNA
.	TRBV28	.	TRBJ1-2	CASSVGGREGYTF	TGTGCCAGCAGTGTCGGGGGGCGAGAGGGCTACACCTTC
TRBD1	TRBV29-1	.	TRBJ1-2	CSVDNRGYGYTF	TGCAGCGTTGATAACAGGGGGTATGGCTACACCTTC
TRBD1	TRBV11-3	.	TRBJ2-7	CASSLSGTGYEQYF	TGTGCCAGCAGCTTATCCGGGACAGGGTACGAGCAGTACTTC
TRBD1	TRBV2	.	TRBJ2-7	CAIRDGPGQGSYEQYF	TGTGCCATCAGGGATGGTCCCGGACAGGGTAGCTACGAGCAGTACTTC
TRBD1	TRBV19	.	TRBJ1-5	CASTPGQGNQPQHF	TGTGCCAGTACCCCGGGACAGGGAAATCAGCCCCAGCATTTT
.	TRBV18	.	TRBJ2-3	CASSPQGSGTDTQYF	TGTGCCAGCTCACCCCAGGGAAGCGGCACAGATACGCAGTATTTT
.	TRBV3-1/TRBV3-2	.	TRBJ1-1	CASTRQRQNTEAFF	TGTGCCAGCACCAGACAGAGACAAAACACTGAAGCTTTCTTT
.	TRBV11-2	.	TRBJ2-2	CASSLGVTATGELFF	TGTGCCAGCAGCTTAGGAGTCACAGCCACCGGGGAGCTGTTTTTT
.	TRBV9	.	TRBJ2-1	CASSVRRGPYNEQFF	TGTGCCAGCAGCGTACGGCGGGGGCCCTACAATGAGCAGTTCTTC
TRBD1	TRBV7-2	.	TRBJ1-4	CASSLGGTVAEKLFF	TGTGCCAGCAGCTTAGGCGGGACAGTCGCTGAAAAACTGTTTTTT
.	TRBV5-6	.	TRBJ1-1	CASSLGYGSSTEAFF	TGTGCCAGCAGCTTGGGGTATGGTTCGAGCACTGAAGCTTTCTTT
.	TRBV7-8	.	TRBJ2-1	CASSLVGTSRRYNEQFF	TGTGCCAGCAGCTTAGTGGGCACTAGTCGCCGCTACAATGAGCAGTTCTTC
TRBD1	TRBV7-6	.	TRBJ1-4	CASSPGQATNEKLFF	TGTGCCAGCAGCCCGGGACAGGCAACTAATGAAAAACTGTTTTTT
TRBD1	TRBV7-2	.	TRBJ2-2	CASSIWGQTNTGELFF	TGTGCCAGCAGCATATGGGGACAGACAAACACCGGGGAGCTGTTTTTT
.	TRBV27	.	TRBJ2-7	CASSLFGAGPFYEQYF	TGTGCCAGCAGTTTATTCGGGGCGGGACCTTTCTACGAGCAGTACTTC
.	TRBV11-2	.	TRBJ2-5	CASSLLGEGSGETQYF	TGTGCCAGCAGCTTACTGGGAGAGGGTTCGGGAGAGACCCAGTACTTC
.	TRBV6-2/TRBV6-3	.	TRBJ2-5	CASSPREETQYF	TGTGCCAGCAGCCCCAGGGAAGAGACCCAGTACTTC
.	TRBV9	.	TRBJ1-4	CASSATWANEKLFF	TGTGCCAGCAGCGCGACTTGGGCTAATGAAAAACTGTTTTTT
TRBD2	TRBV5-1	.	TRBJ2-1	CASRNFFSGSGPYNEQFF	TGCGCCAGCAGAAACTTCTTTAGCGGGAGCGGGCCGTACAATGAGCAGTTCTTC
.	TRBV3-1/TRBV3-2	.	TRBJ1-2	CASSQQQANYGYTF	TGTGCCAGCAGCCAACAACAGGCGAACTATGGCTACACCTTC
TRBD1	TRBV10-1	.	TRBJ1-5	CASRTDRGNQPQHF	TGCGCCAGCAGGACTGACAGGGGCAATCAGCCCCAGCATTTT
.	TRBV11-3	.	TRBJ2-3	CASSLSLGQGSTDTQYF	TGTGCCAGCAGCTTATCCCTGGGCCAGGGTAGCACAGATACGCAGTATTTT
.	TRBV5-1	once	TRBJ2-7	CASSSNQGGEQYF	TGCGCCAGCAGCTCCAACCAGGGCGGCGAGCAGTACTTC
TRBD2	TRBV7-8	.	TRBJ2-5	CASSLAGLGSETQYF	TGTGCCAGCAGCTTAGCGGGACTAGGGTCGGAGACCCAGTACTTC
TRBD1	TRBV18	.	TRBJ1-6	CASSPLAGGQSNSPLHF	TGTGCCAGCTCACCGTTAGCGGGGGGACAGTCTAATTCACCCCTCCACTTT
TRBD1	TRBV6-5	few	TRBJ1-3	CASRRDRVTGNTIYF	TGTGCCAGCAGAAGAGACAGGGTAACCGGAAACACCATATATTTT
TRBD1	TRBV4-3	.	TRBJ1-6	CASSQGTGNSPLHF	TGCGCCAGCAGCCAAGGGACAGGGAATTCACCCCTCCACTTT
.	TRBV19	.	TRBJ2-6	CASSYDRGTPSGANVLTF	TGTGCCAGTAGTTATGACAGAGGAACCCCCTCTGGGGCCAACGTCCTGACTTTC
.	TRBV7-2	.	TRBJ2-1	CASSSNRVEQFF	TGTGCCAGCAGCTCAAACCGGGTCGAGCAGTTCTTC
.	TRBV5-1	.	TRBJ1-4	CASSLVAATNEKLFF	TGCGCCAGCAGCTTGGTGGCAGCAACTAATGAAAAACTGTTTTTT
TRBD2	TRBV5-8	.	TRBJ2-3	CASRTLTSGRRGSTQYF	TGTGCCAGCAGAACCCTTACTAGCGGGAGAAGGGGGAGTACGCAGTATTTT
TRBD1	TRBV15	once	TRBJ2-7	CATSGQGDYEQYF	TGTGCCACCAGCGGTCAGGGGGACTACGAGCAGTACTTC
TRBD2	TRBV11-1	few	TRBJ2-1	CATQTRTSGFNEQFF	TGTGCCACACAAACTCGGACTAGCGGGTTCAATGAGCAGTTCTTC
TRBD1	TRBV5-1	.	TRBJ2-6	CASSSGGSGANVLTF	TGCGCCAGCAGCTCAGGGGGCTCTGGGGCCAACGTCCTGACTTTC
.	TRBV27	.	TRBJ1-4	CASSLGAKNEKLFF	TGTGCCAGCAGTTTGGGGGCGAAGAATGAAAAACTGTTTTTT
TRBD1	TRBV5-8	.	TRBJ2-7	CASNRGTGPEIEQYF	TGTGCCAGCAACCGAGGGACAGGGCCGGAGATCGAGCAGTACTTC
.	TRBV2	.	TRBJ2-2	CASRGTLANTGELFF	TGTGCCAGCAGGGGGACTCTCGCGAACACCGGGGAGCTGTTTTTT
.	TRBV5-6	once	TRBJ1-3	CASSTGRPGNTIYF	TGTGCCAGCAGCACCGGGAGACCTGGAAACACCATATATTTT
TRBD1	TRBV30	.	TRBJ1-6	CAWGGQANSPLHF	TGTGCCTGGGGGGGACAGGCTAATTCACCCCTCCACTTT
TRBD2	TRBV27	few	TRBJ2-2	CASKDVAGTNTGELFF	TGTGCCAGCAAAGATGTAGCGGGGACGAACACCGGGGAGCTGTTTTTT
.	TRBV18	.	TRBJ2-2	CASSPPSARNTGELFF	TGTGCCAGCTCACCACCGAGCGCAAGGAACACCGGGGAGCTGTTTTTT
TRBD2	TRBV9	.	TRBJ2-1	CASSGRLAGTYNEQFF	TGTGCCAGCAGCGGTAGACTAGCGGGGACTTACAATGAGCAGTTCTTC
.	TRBV18	.	TRBJ2-3	CASSTQPGIMSDTQYF	TGTGCCAGCTCCACCCAACCCGGGATCATGTCAGATACGCAGTATTTT